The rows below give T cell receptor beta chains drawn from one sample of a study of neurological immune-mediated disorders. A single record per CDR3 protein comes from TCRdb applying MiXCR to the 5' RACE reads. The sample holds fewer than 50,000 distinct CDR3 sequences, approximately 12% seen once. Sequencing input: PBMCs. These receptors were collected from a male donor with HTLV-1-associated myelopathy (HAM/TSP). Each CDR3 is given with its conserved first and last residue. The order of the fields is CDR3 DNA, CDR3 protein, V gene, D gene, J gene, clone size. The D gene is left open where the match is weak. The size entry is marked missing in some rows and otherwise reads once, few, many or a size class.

CDR3nt: TGTGCCAGCAGCTGGACTTTTGGGGCCAACGTCCTGACTTTC
CDR3aa: CASSWTFGANVLTF
v_gene: TRBV11-3
d_gene: .
j_gene: TRBJ2-6
abundance: many

CDR3nt: TGTGCCAGCTCACCAGCCAGGCGGACAGGGGAGACCCAGTACTTT
CDR3aa: CASSPARRTGETQYF
v_gene: TRBV18
d_gene: TRBD1
j_gene: TRBJ2-5
abundance: many

CDR3nt: TGTGCCAGCAGCGCGACAGGGTGGCGAGGCTACACCTTC
CDR3aa: CASSATGWRGYTF
v_gene: TRBV7-9
d_gene: TRBD1
j_gene: TRBJ1-2
abundance: .

CDR3nt: TGTGCCAGCAGCTTCGACACCGGGGAGCTGTTTTTT
CDR3aa: CASSFDTGELFF
v_gene: TRBV5-5
d_gene: .
j_gene: TRBJ2-2
abundance: many

CDR3nt: TGTGCCAGCAGGACTTGGGGCAGCGAGATCTCTGAAGCTTTCTTT
CDR3aa: CASRTWGSEISEAFF
v_gene: TRBV6-5
d_gene: .
j_gene: TRBJ1-1
abundance: many

CDR3nt: TGCGCCAGCAGCCATACAGGCGGCAACTATGGCTACACCTTC
CDR3aa: CASSHTGGNYGYTF
v_gene: TRBV5-1
d_gene: .
j_gene: TRBJ1-2
abundance: many

CDR3nt: TGCAGTGCAGTAGCGGGGGGGCGGTACAATGAGCAGTTCTTC
CDR3aa: CSAVAGGRYNEQFF
v_gene: TRBV20-1
d_gene: TRBD2
j_gene: TRBJ2-1
abundance: many

CDR3nt: TGTGCCAGCAGCTTAGATCAGGGTTCCGAGCAGTACTTC
CDR3aa: CASSLDQGSEQYF
v_gene: TRBV11-3
d_gene: .
j_gene: TRBJ2-7
abundance: many

CDR3nt: TGTGCCCCAAAACAGGGGTCCAAGTCTGAGCAGTTCTTC
CDR3aa: CAPKQGSKSEQFF
v_gene: TRBV24-1
d_gene: TRBD1
j_gene: TRBJ2-1
abundance: many

CDR3nt: TGTGCCAGCAGTTACGGGCAGGATAATGAAAAACTGTTTTTT
CDR3aa: CASSYGQDNEKLFF
v_gene: TRBV6-5
d_gene: .
j_gene: TRBJ1-4
abundance: many

CDR3nt: TGTGCCAGCAGCTTAATTAACAGGACAATCGGGGAGCTGTTTTTT
CDR3aa: CASSLINRTIGELFF
v_gene: TRBV7-9
d_gene: .
j_gene: TRBJ2-2
abundance: .

CDR3nt: TGCGCCAGCAGCTTGGCTGGACAGGGTGCGGAAAAACTGTTTTTT
CDR3aa: CASSLAGQGAEKLFF
v_gene: TRBV5-1
d_gene: TRBD1
j_gene: TRBJ1-4
abundance: .

CDR3nt: TGTGCCAGCAGCGTTTTTGTCGGCACAGATACGCAGTATTTT
CDR3aa: CASSVFVGTDTQYF
v_gene: TRBV9
d_gene: .
j_gene: TRBJ2-3
abundance: many

CDR3nt: TGCGCCAGCAGCTTGTGGGACAGTAACACCGGGGAGCTGTTTTTT
CDR3aa: CASSLWDSNTGELFF
v_gene: TRBV5-1
d_gene: TRBD1
j_gene: TRBJ2-2
abundance: many

CDR3nt: TGTGCCAGCAGCCTGGACAGAGTGAACACTGAAGCTTTCTTT
CDR3aa: CASSLDRVNTEAFF
v_gene: TRBV6-5
d_gene: .
j_gene: TRBJ1-1
abundance: few

CDR3nt: TGCGCCAGCAGCTGGGGACAGGGGAGCAATCAGCCCCAGCATTTT
CDR3aa: CASSWGQGSNQPQHF
v_gene: TRBV5-1
d_gene: TRBD1
j_gene: TRBJ1-5
abundance: many

CDR3nt: TGCGCCAGCAGCCAAGATCGGGGGGCAGGGTCAGTTGGCGAGCAGTACTTC
CDR3aa: CASSQDRGAGSVGEQYF
v_gene: TRBV4-3
d_gene: .
j_gene: TRBJ2-7
abundance: few

CDR3nt: TGTGCCAGCAGTTTTGAGCTCAGCGGGGGGGCCGATACGCAGTATTTT
CDR3aa: CASSFELSGGADTQYF
v_gene: TRBV28
d_gene: TRBD2
j_gene: TRBJ2-3
abundance: many

CDR3nt: TGTGCCAGCTCACCAAATAAGGACCGCCATGCGTCTTTC
CDR3aa: CASSPNKDRHASF
v_gene: TRBV18
d_gene: .
j_gene: TRBJ2-4
abundance: once

CDR3nt: TGTGCCAGCAGCCAAAGACAGATCGCCGGCTATAATTCACCCCTCCACTTT
CDR3aa: CASSQRQIAGYNSPLHF
v_gene: TRBV3-1
d_gene: .
j_gene: TRBJ1-6
abundance: many

CDR3nt: TGTGCCAGCAGTTTCCGGGGACGCCAGGGGAACTTC
CDR3aa: CASSFRGRQGNF
v_gene: TRBV28
d_gene: .
j_gene: TRBJ2-5
abundance: many

CDR3nt: TGTGCCAGCAGTTTACAGCGGGCCCTAAGCACAGATACGCAGTATTTT
CDR3aa: CASSLQRALSTDTQYF
v_gene: TRBV28
d_gene: .
j_gene: TRBJ2-3
abundance: many

CDR3nt: TGTGCCAGCAGTGATGAGCGGCAGGGGGCCAGCGAGCAGTACTTC
CDR3aa: CASSDERQGASEQYF
v_gene: TRBV25-1
d_gene: TRBD1
j_gene: TRBJ2-7
abundance: few

CDR3nt: TGTGCCAGCAGTTGGTACAGGGGTGTTTGGGCCGGGGAGCTGTTTTTT
CDR3aa: CASSWYRGVWAGELFF
v_gene: TRBV27
d_gene: TRBD1
j_gene: TRBJ2-2
abundance: many

CDR3nt: TGTGCCAGCAGTCCTTCGGGGGGGGACTATGGCTACACCTTC
CDR3aa: CASSPSGGDYGYTF
v_gene: TRBV6-2/TRBV6-3
d_gene: .
j_gene: TRBJ1-2
abundance: many

CDR3nt: TGTGCCAGCAGTCCCCCAGGGAGTGTAGAAGTCTTC
CDR3aa: CASSPPGSVEVF
v_gene: TRBV25-1
d_gene: .
j_gene: TRBJ2-1
abundance: many

CDR3nt: TGTGCCAGCAGCCCCCCGTCCGACAGGGAAGCTTTCTTT
CDR3aa: CASSPPSDREAFF
v_gene: TRBV7-6
d_gene: .
j_gene: TRBJ1-1
abundance: many

CDR3nt: TGTGCCAGCAGCAGACCCTACTTACACGAGCAGTACTTC
CDR3aa: CASSRPYLHEQYF
v_gene: TRBV5-6
d_gene: .
j_gene: TRBJ2-7
abundance: many

CDR3nt: TGTGCCAGCAGCCTCAGGCGCGCGGAGACCCAGTACTTC
CDR3aa: CASSLRRAETQYF
v_gene: TRBV12-3/TRBV12-4
d_gene: .
j_gene: TRBJ2-5
abundance: many

CDR3nt: TGTGCCAGCAGCCTGGGACAGATCGCAAACCAGCATTTT
CDR3aa: CASSLGQIANQHF
v_gene: TRBV12-3/TRBV12-4
d_gene: TRBD1
j_gene: TRBJ1-5
abundance: many

CDR3nt: TGTGCCAGCAGCTTAGACAGGAGAGGATCACCACTCCACTTT
CDR3aa: CASSLDRRGSPLHF
v_gene: TRBV7-3
d_gene: .
j_gene: TRBJ1-6
abundance: .

CDR3nt: TGCAGTGCTAGACAACAGGGGAGTAATCAGCCCCAGCATTTT
CDR3aa: CSARQQGSNQPQHF
v_gene: TRBV20-1
d_gene: TRBD1
j_gene: TRBJ1-5
abundance: many

CDR3nt: TGTGCCAGCGCTGGGGATACGCAGTATTTT
CDR3aa: CASAGDTQYF
v_gene: TRBV7-9
d_gene: .
j_gene: TRBJ2-3
abundance: many

CDR3nt: TGTGCCAGCAGTCTATTAGCGGGGGGGCGACTTGGAGATACGCAGTATTTT
CDR3aa: CASSLLAGGRLGDTQYF
v_gene: TRBV28
d_gene: TRBD2
j_gene: TRBJ2-3
abundance: many

CDR3nt: TGTGCCAGCAGCTCCCAACCCACCGGGACCCCCCTGTTTTTT
CDR3aa: CASSSQPTGTPLFF
v_gene: TRBV7-3
d_gene: .
j_gene: TRBJ2-2
abundance: many

CDR3nt: TGCGCCAGCAGGGGAGATGGGACATGGAATGAAAAACTGTTTTTT
CDR3aa: CASRGDGTWNEKLFF
v_gene: TRBV5-1
d_gene: .
j_gene: TRBJ1-4
abundance: many

CDR3nt: TGCGCCAGCAGCCACGGGACAGGCCGTTCCTATGGCTACACCTTC
CDR3aa: CASSHGTGRSYGYTF
v_gene: TRBV5-1
d_gene: TRBD1
j_gene: TRBJ1-2
abundance: many

CDR3nt: TGCGCCAGCAGCTTGGCCGCCACCTCCTACGAGCAGTACTTC
CDR3aa: CASSLAATSYEQYF
v_gene: TRBV5-1
d_gene: .
j_gene: TRBJ2-7
abundance: many

CDR3nt: TGTGCCAGCAGCTTACGACAGGCGCCGAACACTGAAGCTTTCTTT
CDR3aa: CASSLRQAPNTEAFF
v_gene: TRBV7-2
d_gene: .
j_gene: TRBJ1-1
abundance: .

CDR3nt: TGCAGTGCTAGTGGCAGTATCTACGAGCAGTACTTC
CDR3aa: CSASGSIYEQYF
v_gene: TRBV20-1
d_gene: .
j_gene: TRBJ2-7
abundance: many

CDR3nt: TGTGCCAGCAGCCAAGTCCGGGACAGGTACAATGAGCAGTTCTTC
CDR3aa: CASSQVRDRYNEQFF
v_gene: TRBV3-1
d_gene: TRBD1
j_gene: TRBJ2-1
abundance: .

CDR3nt: TGTGCCAGCAGTTACAAAGTTACGGAAAGAGCTGAAGCTTTCTTT
CDR3aa: CASSYKVTERAEAFF
v_gene: TRBV6-5
d_gene: .
j_gene: TRBJ1-1
abundance: many

CDR3nt: TGCGCCAGCAGCCAAGAGAAGGACAGGGGGGCAGATACGCAGTATTTT
CDR3aa: CASSQEKDRGADTQYF
v_gene: TRBV4-3
d_gene: TRBD1
j_gene: TRBJ2-3
abundance: many

CDR3nt: TGTGCCAGCAGCTTAGCGTTGCCGACCTACAATGAGCAGTTCTTC
CDR3aa: CASSLALPTYNEQFF
v_gene: TRBV7-9
d_gene: .
j_gene: TRBJ2-1
abundance: many

CDR3nt: TGTGCCAGCAGCGGGACAGGGACCTCCTACGAGCAGTACTTC
CDR3aa: CASSGTGTSYEQYF
v_gene: TRBV12-3/TRBV12-4
d_gene: TRBD1
j_gene: TRBJ2-7
abundance: many

CDR3nt: TGTGCCAGCAGCCAAGATCTCCAGCAGCCCCAGCATTTT
CDR3aa: CASSQDLQQPQHF
v_gene: TRBV3-1
d_gene: .
j_gene: TRBJ1-5
abundance: many

CDR3nt: TGCAGCGCAATTATCGGAATTGGAAACACCATATATTTT
CDR3aa: CSAIIGIGNTIYF
v_gene: TRBV29-1
d_gene: .
j_gene: TRBJ1-3
abundance: many

CDR3nt: TGTGCCAGCAGCCCGGTTAGGGGCCACTACGAGCAGTACTTC
CDR3aa: CASSPVRGHYEQYF
v_gene: TRBV28
d_gene: .
j_gene: TRBJ2-7
abundance: many

CDR3nt: TGTGCCAGCAGTTTAATGGGACAGCTATCCGACGAGCAGTTCTTC
CDR3aa: CASSLMGQLSDEQFF
v_gene: TRBV28
d_gene: TRBD1
j_gene: TRBJ2-1
abundance: .

CDR3nt: TGTGCCAGCAGTGTCTTGGGTGGGACAGGGGTAACTGAAGCTTTCTTT
CDR3aa: CASSVLGGTGVTEAFF
v_gene: TRBV12-3/TRBV12-4
d_gene: TRBD1
j_gene: TRBJ1-1
abundance: .

CDR3nt: TGCGCCAGCAGCTTGGGTTTAGCCCATAACTACGAGCGGTACTTC
CDR3aa: CASSLGLAHNYERYF
v_gene: TRBV5-1
d_gene: .
j_gene: TRBJ2-7
abundance: .

CDR3nt: TGTGCCAGCATATCTTCCTGGACAGGGGGCCCCAACACTGAAGCTTTCTTT
CDR3aa: CASISSWTGGPNTEAFF
v_gene: TRBV5-5
d_gene: TRBD1
j_gene: TRBJ1-1
abundance: many

CDR3nt: TGCGCCAGCAGTGGTGTAGCTTGGGGAGAGACCCAGTACTTC
CDR3aa: CASSGVAWGETQYF
v_gene: TRBV10-2
d_gene: .
j_gene: TRBJ2-5
abundance: many

CDR3nt: TGTGCCAGCAGCCAGGTCGGACTAGCGGGGGGATCGAACACCGGGGAGCTGTTTTTT
CDR3aa: CASSQVGLAGGSNTGELFF
v_gene: TRBV3-1
d_gene: TRBD2
j_gene: TRBJ2-2
abundance: few